Listed here are 3 T cell receptor beta chains from one sample, sequenced in a study of cytomegalovirus exposure and HLA in healthy donors. The PCR ran on 60 Vbeta and 13 Jbeta primers. Some clones are missing from TCRdb's copy, which holds only in-frame ones; the method was immunoSEQ multiplex PCR. This sample has more than 200,000 clones, with approximately 70% found just once. The sequencing input was PBMCs. These receptor sequences come from a man aged 40-49 years in good health and CMV-seropositive.

V and J are TRBV15 and TRBJ1-5; TRBD1 is a possible D gene (5 bases). The CDR3 length is 14 residues. CDR1 is LNHNV and CDR2 is YYDKDF in the germline V gene (reference sequence). The V and J ends lost 5 bases and 9 bases respectively, with 17 bases between them. The CDR3 region is CATSAQGSKRPQHF. In nucleotides, the CDR3 is TGTGCCACCAGCGCTCAGGGATCTAAGAGGCCCCAGCATTTT.

The chain combines TRBV28 with TRBJ1-1, with 8 positions matching TRBD1. Germline-derived CDR1 and CDR2 are MDHEN and SYDVKM. J lost 2 bases, V lost 3 bases, and 11 bases had no gene match. This CDR3 is built from 17 residues. This chain's CDR3 is CASSFPTGQGGNTEAFF. The DNA of the CDR3 is TGTGCCAGCAGTTTCCCAACCGGACAGGGCGGAAACACTGAAGCTTTCTTT.

This clone was picked up a small number of times. CDR3 nucleotides: TGTGCCAGTAGTATAAGGCGGTACAATGAGCAGTTCTTC. It is translated as CASSIRRYNEQFF. V and J are TRBV19 and TRBJ2-1; D is unclear. The V gene's germline CDR1 is LNHDA and CDR2 SQIVND (reference sequence). The ends were cut back, 2 bases at V and 4 bases at J, with 6 bases in the middle. This CDR3 region has 13 residues.